This T cell receptor (beta chain) was identified during a study of shared clonotypes between healthy human individuals. In the study overall: The donor group consisted of a couple of women and three men, aged 18 to 49. Points from the study as a whole: Naive subsets tended to show greater estimated richness than memory subsets. Blood was the sole source, and tissue repertoires probably differ.

Original handling: ImmunoSEQ supplied junction-only sequences lacking quality scores, so filtering was different. Some clones are missing from TCRdb's copy, which holds only in-frame ones; the method was immunoSEQ multiplex PCR. V and J calls and clone size come straight from that table; D and trimming were deduced from the DNA. This sample has approximately 840,000 clones, with about 96% found just once. The CDR3 is 12 residues long. Trimming took 6 bases from V and 5 from J, leaving 10 bases between them. Germline V gene lookup returns CDR1 SNHLY and CDR2 FYNNEI. For this clone: Its antigen remains unknown.

In the naive CD8 group, cells lacked CD45RO and were positively selected for CCR7, so terminally differentiated effector memory CD45RA+ cells were left out. The specimen was naive CD8+ T cells sorted from blood. This sequence joins TRBV2 and TRBJ2-5; tentatively, D is TRBD2 (5 bases). The source is a man aged 25 to 40 in good health. As DNA, the CDR3 is TGTGCCAGCAGGGACTTGGTCGAGACCCAGTACTTC. Translating it yields CASRDLVETQYF.